The 16 T cell receptor beta chains presented below share a single source sample, sequenced in a study of technical replicates of blood from a few donors. The protocol was immunoSEQ multiplex PCR, while the TCRdb copy is restricted to in-frame clones and leaves out a portion. The sample has roughly 87,000 clones; about 94% are singletons. Material for sequencing was T cells isolated from PBMCs. The receptor set was obtained from a human donor in good health.

The CDR3: CASRTGLANYNEQFF. The DNA for the CDR3 is TGTGCCAGCAGAACTGGACTAGCTAACTACAATGAGCAGTTCTTC. V gene TRBV5-6 combines with J gene TRBJ2-1; 8 bases agree with TRBD2. With V trimmed by 5 bases and J by 3 bases, 7 bases remained unmatched. Germline V gives CDR1 SGHDT, CDR2 YYEEEE. The CDR3 spans 15 residues.

The V gene is TRBV29-1, the J gene TRBJ1-1, with 8 bases fitting TRBD1. Germline V lookup: CDR1 SQVTM, CDR2 ANQGSEA. This CDR3 spans 18 amino acids. V shed 4 bases, J shed 4 bases, and the junction held 20 bases outside the gene matches. CDR3 protein: CSVVPRPGGRRVGTEAFF. Written as DNA, the CDR3 is TGCAGCGTTGTCCCCAGGCCAGGGGGCCGTAGGGTCGGCACTGAAGCTTTCTTT.

The rearrangement uses TRBV6-5 and TRBJ1-5; 7 nucleotides align to TRBD1. V gave up 0 bases and J gave up 7 bases; unmatched junction bases: 3. Germline CDR1 reads MNHEY; CDR2 reads SVGAGI. The length of the CDR3 is 14 residues. This CDR3 reads CASSYSQGVQPQHF. Written as DNA, the CDR3 is TGTGCCAGCAGTTACTCGCAGGGGGTCCAGCCCCAGCATTTT.

The chain has TRBV30 and TRBJ2-7; 7 positions agree with TRBD1. Germline CDR1 reads GTSNPN; CDR2 reads SVGIG (reference sequence). V shed 3 bases, J shed 0 bases, and the junction held 2 bases outside the gene matches. The CDR3 totals 13 residues. CDR3 DNA sequence: TGTGCCTGGAGCCGGGACAGCTCCTACGAGCAGTACTTC. Encoded protein: CAWSRDSSYEQYF.

The J gene is TRBJ2-7, the V gene TRBV10-3; TRBD1 matches 10 bases. Germline V gives CDR1 ENHRY, CDR2 SYGVKD. This CDR3 region has 17 residues. After removal of 3 bases from V and 2 bases from J, the junction contained 10 bases not matched to a gene. The CDR3 is CAISDRTGGGRTYEQYF. For the CDR3, the DNA is TGTGCCATCAGTGACCGGACAGGGGGAGGGAGGACCTACGAGCAGTACTTC.

The chain links TRBV27 to TRBJ2-6, with 8 bases fitting TRBD1. Germline assignment: CDR1 MNHEY and CDR2 SMNVEV (reference sequence). Trimming at V came to 2 bases and at J to 1 base, leaving 13 bases not matched to a gene. The length of the CDR3 is 20 residues. CDR3 sequence reads: CASSLHRIGQGRSGANVLTF. The CDR3, as DNA: TGTGCCAGCAGTTTACATCGAATTGGACAGGGTAGGTCTGGGGCCAACGTCCTGACTTTC.

This chain joins TRBV21-1 and TRBJ1-1; the table's D call, TRBD1, was not checked against the DNA. TRBV21-1 is marked as a pseudogene. The CDR3 length is 18 residues. In nucleotides, the CDR3 is TGTGCCAGCAGCAAAGGGATGGGTTCAGGGATCGACGACACTGAAGCTTTCTTT. Residues: CASSKGMGSGIDDTEAFF.

The genes are TRBV28 and TRBJ1-4, with unresolved D. Germline CDR1 and CDR2: MDHEN and SYDVKM. The ends were cut back, 2 bases at V and 8 bases at J, with 12 bases in the middle. This CDR3 region has 14 residues. The CDR3 region is CASSLLSKREKLFF. For the CDR3, the DNA is TGTGCCAGCAGTTTACTTTCGAAGAGGGAAAAACTGTTTTTT.

The V gene is TRBV11-2, the J gene TRBJ2-6; D remains ambiguous. This CDR3 spans 15 amino acids. The ends were cut back, 5 bases at V and 0 bases at J, with 8 bases in the middle. Germline lookup yields CDR1 SGHAT and CDR2 FQNNGV. CDR3 loop: CASSGFSSGANVLTF. CDR3 nucleotide sequence: TGTGCCAGCAGCGGTTTCAGCTCTGGGGCCAACGTCCTGACTTTC.

The V call is TRBV11-2, the J call TRBJ2-1; 8 nucleotides line up with TRBD2. V lost 1 base and J lost 4; bases outside the gene matches: 3. This CDR3 is built from 15 residues. Germline CDR1 is SGHAT and CDR2 is FQNNGV. The CDR3 sequence: CASSLVTSGYNEQFF. The CDR3 DNA reads as TGTGCCAGCAGCTTAGTAACTAGCGGTTACAATGAGCAGTTCTTC.

The J gene is TRBJ1-2, the V gene TRBV30, with 7 bases that match TRBD1. V was pared by 0 bases and J by 14 bases, with 6 bases of the junction left unmatched. The germline V gene encodes CDR1 GTSNPN and CDR2 SVGIG (reference sequence). The CDR3 is 11 amino acids. Written as DNA, the CDR3 is TGTGCCTGGAGTGTACGGCAGACAGGGACCTTC. As protein: CAWSVRQTGTF.

The chain recombines TRBV19 with TRBJ2-1; 9 nucleotides align to TRBD2. Losses at the gene ends were 6 bases for V and 6 bases for J; bases not matched to a gene: 15. CDR1 and CDR2 (germline): LNHDA, SQIVND (reference sequence). The CDR3 runs 17 residues. CDR3 residues: CASSPRGGRALRNEQFF. In nucleotides, the CDR3 is TGTGCCAGTAGCCCTCGGGGCGGGAGGGCCCTCCGCAATGAGCAGTTCTTC.

The rearrangement joins TRBV6-1 to TRBJ1-2, with 9 bases that match TRBD1. Germline CDR1 MNHNS, CDR2 SASEGT. V gave up 8 bases and J gave up 2 bases; unmatched junction bases: 9. The CDR3 consists of 15 residues. The CDR3 nucleotides are TGTGCCAGCTTTGACAGGGGGGTATTGAACTATGGCTACACCTTC. The encoded protein is CASFDRGVLNYGYTF.

V is TRBV7-6 and J is TRBJ2-2; possibly TRBD2 for D (5 bases). CDR1 and CDR2 (germline): SGHVS, FNYEAQ. The V and J ends lost 8 bases and 1 base respectively, with 14 bases between them. CDR3 length equals 15 residues. As DNA, the CDR3 is TGTGCCAGCCTTGAGGGCACTGAGAACACCGGGGAGCTGTTTTTT. It translates to CASLEGTENTGELFF.

The chain joins TRBV6-5 to TRBJ2-1, with TRBD1 matching over 7 bases. This CDR3 comprises 13 residues. Trimming at V came to 5 bases and at J to 7 bases, leaving 5 bases not matched to a gene. Germline V lookup: CDR1 MNHEY, CDR2 SVGAGI. This CDR3 is CASSVTRGNEQFF. Here the CDR3 DNA reads TGTGCCAGCAGTGTAACCAGGGGGAATGAGCAGTTCTTC.

This rearrangement joins TRBV5-8 to TRBJ2-4; 7 nucleotides match TRBD1. The J segment lost 0 bases and the V segment lost 2 bases, leaving 11 bases of the junction unmatched. Germline CDR1 and CDR2: SGHTS and YDEGEE. This CDR3 spans 18 amino acids. The CDR3 spells CASSFDRDANQAKNIQYF. The CDR3 region has the DNA TGTGCCAGCAGCTTCGACAGGGACGCCAATCAAGCCAAAAACATTCAGTACTTC.